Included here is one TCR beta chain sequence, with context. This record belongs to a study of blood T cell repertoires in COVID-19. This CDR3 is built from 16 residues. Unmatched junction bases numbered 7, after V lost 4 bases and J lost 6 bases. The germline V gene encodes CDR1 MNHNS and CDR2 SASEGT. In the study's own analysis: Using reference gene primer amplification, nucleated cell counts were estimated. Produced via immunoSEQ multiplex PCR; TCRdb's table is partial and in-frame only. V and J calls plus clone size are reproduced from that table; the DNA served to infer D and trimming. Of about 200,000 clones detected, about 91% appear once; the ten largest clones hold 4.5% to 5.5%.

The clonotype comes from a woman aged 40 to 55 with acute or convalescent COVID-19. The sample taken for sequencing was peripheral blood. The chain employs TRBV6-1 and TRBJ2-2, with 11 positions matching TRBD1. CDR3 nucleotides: TGTGCCAGCAGTGTAGCCCCGGGACAGGGGGCCGGGGAGCTGTTTTTT. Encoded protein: CASSVAPGQGAGELFF.